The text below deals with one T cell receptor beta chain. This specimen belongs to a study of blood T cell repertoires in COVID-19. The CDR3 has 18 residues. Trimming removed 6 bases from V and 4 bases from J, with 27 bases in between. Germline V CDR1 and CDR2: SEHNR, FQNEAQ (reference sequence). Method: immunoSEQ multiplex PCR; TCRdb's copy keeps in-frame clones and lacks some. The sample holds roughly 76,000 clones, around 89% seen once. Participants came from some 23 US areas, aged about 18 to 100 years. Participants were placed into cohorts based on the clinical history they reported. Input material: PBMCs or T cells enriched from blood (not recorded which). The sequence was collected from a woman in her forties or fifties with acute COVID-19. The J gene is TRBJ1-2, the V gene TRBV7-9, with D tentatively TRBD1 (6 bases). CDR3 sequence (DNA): TGTGCCAGCAGTAAGTCCCGGGACAAACTTTTCGTATCCTATGGCTACACCTTC. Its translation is CASSKSRDKLFVSYGYTF.